The TCR beta chain under discussion was sequenced for a study of human T cells and chemical hapten exposure. Study-level background: There were per-sample TCR yield variations, arising mainly from small pooled library volume differences. Study-wide results and limits: The number of TCRs over 1 in 1000 frequency stayed unchanged after DPC. PT1 expanded TCR counts correlated positively with patch test score.

This CDR3 comprises 13 residues. The V and J ends lost 8 bases and 2 bases, in that order; junction bases with no gene match: 6. Germline V lookup: CDR1 SGDLS, CDR2 YYNGEE. TCRdb fed the RACE reads into MiXCR, producing one record per CDR3 protein. Found here are about 170,000 distinct CDR3 sequences, 25% to 30% of them singletons; the top ten hold approximately 2.1%. In this sample, this clonotype turned up a few times. The antigen is not known. The time point was: patch test 3, about 24 weeks after DPC sensitization. Treatment specified: therapeutic diphenylcyclopropenone sensitization with weekly scalp DPC.

Sample: whole blood, taken in connection with sensitization to the hapten diphenylcyclopropenone (DPC). V usage is TRBV9 and J usage is TRBJ2-5; 7 bases align to TRBD1. This receptor was taken from a woman between 18 and 30 years old with alopecia areata. Some clones in this sample may be carry-over from other donors' samples. The CDR3 region has the DNA TGTGCCAGTGGGGCAGGGGGTCAAGAGACCCAGTACTTC. This codes for CASGAGGQETQYF.